Reported below is one T cell receptor (beta chain). Antigen specificity is unknown. Time point noted: sample taken at primary tumor resection. Unsorted tumor, nontumor lung tissue or cryopreserved PBMC supplied the whole RNA. The donor population consisted of under 75 patients with untreated, early-stage non-small cell lung cancer. These data belong to a study of spatial heterogeneity in lung cancer. Findings of the study overall: At resection, ubiquitous expanded tumor TCRs appeared in blood more than at follow-up.

The V end lost 3 bases, the J end lost 4 bases, and 13 bases lay between the germline ends. CDR3 length: 15 residues. Germline-derived CDR1 and CDR2 are MNHNS and SASEGT. Carried by each TCR cDNA molecule was a unique molecular identifier. TCRdb reprocessed the 5' RACE reads via MiXCR and lists one record per CDR3 protein. Of under 75,000 distinct CDR3 sequences in the sample, 13% were seen once. The chain carries TRBV6-1 and TRBJ2-4, with TRBD2 as a possible D gene (6 bases). The TCR comes from a male donor with early-stage non-small cell lung cancer. The sequences come from PBMCs, collected at surgery. The CDR3 loop is CASSEPGVVKNIQYF. In DNA, the CDR3 is TGTGCCAGCAGTGAGCCGGGAGTGGTGAAAAACATTCAGTACTTC.